The 16 T cell receptor beta chains given below trace back to one sample, sequenced in a study of identical twins. TCRdb reprocessed the 5' RACE reads via MiXCR and lists one record per CDR3 protein. The repertoire holds some 900,000 distinct CDR3 sequences, with about 12% as singletons. The same data also went into a second study, on yellow fever vaccine responses in identical twins.

Input material: PBMCs. These receptors all stem from a woman in her late teens or twenties in good health.

Only a few counts were recorded for this clonotype. The genes are TRBV6-1 and TRBJ2-1; the D call may be TRBD1 or TRBD2 (6 bases each). This CDR3 is built from 12 residues. CDR1 and CDR2 (germline): MNHNS, SASEGT. V was pared by 6 bases and J by 8 bases, with 11 bases between. The CDR3 here is CASSMRGDEQFF. The CDR3 DNA reads as TGTGCCAGCAGCATGAGGGGGGATGAGCAGTTCTTC.

The rearrangement links TRBV7-9 to TRBJ2-3; TRBD2 agrees at 9 bases. V shed 5 bases, J shed 4 bases, and the junction held 7 bases outside the gene matches. CDR1 and CDR2 (germline): SEHNR, FQNEAQ (reference sequence). The CDR3 covers 15 residues. DNA of the CDR3: TGTGCCAGCAGCGCCCCGGAGCGGGGGGCAGATACGCAGTATTTT. As protein: CASSAPERGADTQYF. Based on the CDR3 plus reference TRBV7-9 and TRBJ2-3, the full variable domain is DTGVSQNPRHKITKRGQNVTFRCDPISEHNRLYWYRQTLGQGPEFLTYFQNEAQLEKSRLLSDRFSAERPKGSFSTLEIQRTEQGDSAMYLCASSAPERGADTQYFGPGTRLTVL.

This clonotype appeared once. The chain links TRBV19 to TRBJ2-7; D is ambiguous. CDR1 is LNHDA and CDR2 is SQIVND in the germline V gene (reference sequence). V dropped 9 bases and J dropped 0 bases, with 9 bases sitting between them. The length of the CDR3 is 12 residues. CDR3 DNA: TGTGCCAGCACACCGGGCTCCTACGAGCAGTACGTC. This codes for CASTPGSYEQYV.

The chain joins TRBV9 to TRBJ2-1; unclear D gene. Germline lookup yields CDR1 SGDLS and CDR2 YYNGEE. Trimming cost V 1 base and J 4 bases, with 12 bases left between them. CDR3 length equals 15 residues. The CDR3: CASSVWDRGYNEQFF. As DNA, the CDR3 is TGTGCCAGCAGCGTATGGGATCGTGGGTACAATGAGCAGTTCTTC.

The CDR3 nucleotides read TGCGCCAGCAGCCCGGGGGGCTTCAATGAGCAGTTCTTC. Translated, it gives CASSPGGFNEQFF. The chain is built from TRBV5-1 and TRBJ2-1, with D possibly being TRBD2 (7 bases). Germline loops: CDR1 SGHRS, CDR2 YFSETQ. The CDR3 has 13 residues. V lost 4 bases and J lost 6, with 11 bases in between. The variable domain in full, with the rest retrieved from reference TRBV5-1 and TRBJ2-1, is KAGVTQTPRYLIKTRGQQVTLSCSPISGHRSVSWYQQTPGQGLQFLFEYFSETQRNKGNFPGRFSGRQFSNSRSEMNVSTLELGDSALYLCASSPGGFNEQFFGPGTRLTVL.

V usage is TRBV28 and J usage is TRBJ2-1, with 10 bases matching TRBD2. Trimming cost V 5 bases and J 4 bases; bases outside gene matches: 14. The CDR3 runs 18 residues. Germline lookup yields CDR1 MDHEN and CDR2 SYDVKM. CDR3 sequence reads: CASSPHFSGGLSYNEQFF. CDR3 sequence (DNA): TGTGCCAGCAGTCCCCATTTTAGCGGGGGGCTCTCTTACAATGAGCAGTTCTTC.

A few counts support this clonotype. The chain couples TRBV20-1 to TRBJ1-2; no clear D gene. V shed 3 bases and J shed 6 bases, with 8 bases lying between them. The germline gives CDR1 DFQATT, CDR2 SNEGSKA (reference sequence). The CDR3 has 11 amino acids. CDR3 protein: CSASELNGYTF. The DNA of the CDR3 is TGCAGTGCTAGTGAGCTTAATGGCTACACCTTC.

This clonotype was seen more than once but under ten times. The chain recombines TRBV7-9 with TRBJ2-5, with D possibly TRBD1 on 6 matching bases. CDR3 length: 14 residues. In germline, CDR1 is SEHNR, CDR2 FQNEAQ (reference sequence). V was shortened by 3 bases and J by 1 base, with 9 bases between the two germline ends. The CDR3 here is CASSFKQGQETQYF. The CDR3 DNA is TGTGCCAGCAGCTTTAAACAGGGCCAAGAGACCCAGTACTTC.

This clonotype was counted only a few times. This chain connects TRBV27 to TRBJ2-7, with D possibly TRBD1 on 6 matching bases. CDR3 length: 13 residues. Trimming stripped 3 bases from V and 5 bases from J, with 11 bases between. Germline CDR1 MNHEY, CDR2 SMNVEV (reference sequence). The CDR3 DNA reads TGTGCCAGCAGTTTTCATACAGGGAACGAGCAGTACGTC. Amino acids: CASSFHTGNEQYV.

In this sample, this clonotype turned up many times. This chain connects TRBV5-1 to TRBJ1-5, with D maybe TRBD1 (6 bases). Germline lookup yields CDR1 SGHRS and CDR2 YFSETQ. Trimming shortened V by 3 bases and J by 2 bases, and 15 bases separated the two germline ends. CDR3 length: 16 residues. CDR3 in amino acids: CASSSTGQLGNQPQHF. DNA of the CDR3: TGCGCCAGCAGCTCAACCGGACAGCTTGGCAATCAGCCCCAGCATTTT.

This clonotype has more than one count but fewer than ten. This sequence joins TRBV3-1 and TRBJ2-1; 13 positions match TRBD2. Germline V gene lookup returns CDR1 LGHDT and CDR2 YNNKEL (reference sequence). With 4 bases clipped from V and 12 bases from J, the junction kept 9 bases outside the gene matches. The CDR3 is 15 residues long. This CDR3 reads CASSLTSGGAGGQFF. The CDR3 DNA is TGTGCCAGCAGCCTCACTAGCGGGGGGGCCGGGGGGCAGTTCTTC.

This clonotype has ten or more counts. The chain uses TRBV24-1 and TRBJ2-1, with 10 bases identical to TRBD2. Trimming took 6 bases from V and 7 from J; bases not matched to a gene: 5. Per the germline V gene, CDR1 is KGHDR and CDR2 is SFDVKD. This CDR3 is 14 amino acids long. CDR3 nucleotides: TGTGCCACCAGTTTTCTAGCGGGGGAGAATGAGCAGTTCTTC. It encodes CATSFLAGENEQFF.

The chain couples TRBV7-4 to TRBJ1-5; D might be TRBD1 (5 bases). CDR3 length equals 15 residues. V was pared by 5 bases and J by 0 bases, with 11 bases between. In germline, CDR1 is SGHVT, CDR2 SQSDAQ. The CDR3 DNA follows: TGTGCCAGCAGCAAAATACAGGCTAGCAATCAGCCCCAGCATTTT. This sequence encodes CASSKIQASNQPQHF.

The V gene is TRBV2, the J gene TRBJ2-5; a weak D match, TRBD1 (6 bases). V dropped 6 bases and J dropped 0 bases, with 14 bases sitting between them. CDR1 and CDR2 from the germline V gene are SNHLY and FYNNEI. The CDR3 runs 15 residues. In DNA form, the CDR3 reads TGTGCCAGCAGGATGACAGGCAACTACCAAGAGACCCAGTACTTC. It codes for CASRMTGNYQETQYF.

In its sample, this clonotype was seen many times. J is TRBJ1-1 and V is TRBV12-3 or TRBV12-4; D gene unclear. CDR3 length: 13 amino acids. The V and J ends lost 5 bases and 0 bases respectively, with 7 bases between them. CDR3: CASSPTVNTEAFF. The CDR3 nucleotides read TGTGCCAGCAGTCCGACGGTGAACACTGAAGCTTTCTTT.

In its sample, this clonotype was seen a few times. The chain couples TRBV5-1 to TRBJ1-2; the D gene is possibly TRBD1 (5 bases). The CDR3 totals 13 residues. Germline V gene lookup returns CDR1 SGHRS and CDR2 YFSETQ. Deletions cut 0 bases from V and 3 bases from J, with 6 bases between. CDR3 sequence: CASSLAGHYGYTF. CDR3 in DNA: TGCGCCAGCAGCTTGGCAGGGCACTATGGCTACACCTTC.